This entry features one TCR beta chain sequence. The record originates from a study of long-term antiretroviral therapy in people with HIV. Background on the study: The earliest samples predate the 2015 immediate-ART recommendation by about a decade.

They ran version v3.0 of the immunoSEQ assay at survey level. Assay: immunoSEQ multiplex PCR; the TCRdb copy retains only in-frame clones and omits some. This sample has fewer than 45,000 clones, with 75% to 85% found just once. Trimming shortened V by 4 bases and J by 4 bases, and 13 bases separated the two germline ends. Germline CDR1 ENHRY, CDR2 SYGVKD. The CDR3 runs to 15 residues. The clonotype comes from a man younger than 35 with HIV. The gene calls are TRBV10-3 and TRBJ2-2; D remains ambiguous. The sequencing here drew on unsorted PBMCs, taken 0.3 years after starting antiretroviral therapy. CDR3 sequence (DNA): TGTGCCATCAGTGGAACCCTTCTAGGCACCGGGGAGCTGTTTTTT. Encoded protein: CAISGTLLGTGELFF.